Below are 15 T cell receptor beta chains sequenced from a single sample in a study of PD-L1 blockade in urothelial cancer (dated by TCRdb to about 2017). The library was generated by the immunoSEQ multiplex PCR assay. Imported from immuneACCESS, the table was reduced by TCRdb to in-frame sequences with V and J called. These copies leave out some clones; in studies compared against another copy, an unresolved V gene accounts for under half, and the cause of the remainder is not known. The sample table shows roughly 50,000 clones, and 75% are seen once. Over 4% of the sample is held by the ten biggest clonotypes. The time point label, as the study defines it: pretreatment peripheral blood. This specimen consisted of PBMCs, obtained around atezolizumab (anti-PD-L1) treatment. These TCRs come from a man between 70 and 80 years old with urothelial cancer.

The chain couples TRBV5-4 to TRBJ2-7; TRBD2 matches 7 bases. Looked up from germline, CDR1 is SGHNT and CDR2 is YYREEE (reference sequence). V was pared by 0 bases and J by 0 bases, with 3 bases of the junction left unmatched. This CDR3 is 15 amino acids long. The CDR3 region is CASSLGGGSSYEQYF. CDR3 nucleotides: TGTGCCAGCAGCTTGGGAGGCGGGAGCTCCTACGAGCAGTACTTC.

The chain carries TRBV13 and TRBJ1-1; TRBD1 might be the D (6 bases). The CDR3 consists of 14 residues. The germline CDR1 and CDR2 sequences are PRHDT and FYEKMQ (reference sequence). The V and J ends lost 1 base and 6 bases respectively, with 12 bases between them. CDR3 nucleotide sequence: TGTGCCAGCAGCTTAGACGCAGGGGCCCCTGAAGCTTTCTTT. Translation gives CASSLDAGAPEAFF.

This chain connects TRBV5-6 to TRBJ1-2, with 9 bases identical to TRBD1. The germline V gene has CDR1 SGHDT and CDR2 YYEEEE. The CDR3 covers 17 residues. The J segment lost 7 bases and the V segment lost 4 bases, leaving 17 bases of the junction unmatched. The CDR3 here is CASSLPGTGNLLGGYTF. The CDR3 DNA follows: TGTGCCAGCAGCCTCCCGGGGACAGGGAATTTACTAGGTGGCTACACCTTC. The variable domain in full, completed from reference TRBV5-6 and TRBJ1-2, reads DAGVTQSPTHLIKTRGQQVTLRCSPKSGHDTVSWYQQALGQGPQFIFQYYEEEERQRGNFPDRFSGHQFPNYSSELNVNALLLGDSALYLCASSLPGTGNLLGGYTFGSGTRLTVV.

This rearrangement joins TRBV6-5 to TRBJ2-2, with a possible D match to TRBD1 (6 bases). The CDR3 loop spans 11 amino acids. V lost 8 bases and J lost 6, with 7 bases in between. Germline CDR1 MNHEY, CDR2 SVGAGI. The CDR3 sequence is CASRQAGELFF. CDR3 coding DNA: TGTGCCAGCCGACAGGCCGGGGAGCTGTTTTTT.

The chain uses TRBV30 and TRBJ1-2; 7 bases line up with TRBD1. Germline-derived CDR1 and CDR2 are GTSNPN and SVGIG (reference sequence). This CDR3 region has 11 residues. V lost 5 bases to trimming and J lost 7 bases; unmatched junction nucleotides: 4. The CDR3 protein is CAWHNRGGYTF. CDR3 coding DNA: TGTGCCTGGCATAACAGGGGTGGCTACACCTTC.

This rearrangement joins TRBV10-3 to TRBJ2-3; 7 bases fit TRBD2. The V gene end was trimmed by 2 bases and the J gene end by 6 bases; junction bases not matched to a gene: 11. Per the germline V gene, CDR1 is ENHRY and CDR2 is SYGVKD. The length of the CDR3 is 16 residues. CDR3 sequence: CAISEGGEYPFDTQYF. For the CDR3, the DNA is TGTGCCATCAGTGAGGGGGGGGAGTACCCTTTCGATACGCAGTATTTT.

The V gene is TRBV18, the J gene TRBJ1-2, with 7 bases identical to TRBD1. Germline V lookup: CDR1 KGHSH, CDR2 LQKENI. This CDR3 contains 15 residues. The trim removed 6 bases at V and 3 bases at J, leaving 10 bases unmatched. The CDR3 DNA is TGTGCCAGCTCGTTCCGACAGGGCGGGGACTATGGCTACACCTTC. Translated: CASSFRQGGDYGYTF.

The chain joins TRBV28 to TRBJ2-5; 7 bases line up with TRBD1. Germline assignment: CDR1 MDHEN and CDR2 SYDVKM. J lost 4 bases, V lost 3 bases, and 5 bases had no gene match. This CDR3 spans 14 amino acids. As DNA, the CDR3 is TGTGCCAGCAGTTTGAACAGGGGAAGAGAGACCCAGTACTTC. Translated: CASSLNRGRETQYF.

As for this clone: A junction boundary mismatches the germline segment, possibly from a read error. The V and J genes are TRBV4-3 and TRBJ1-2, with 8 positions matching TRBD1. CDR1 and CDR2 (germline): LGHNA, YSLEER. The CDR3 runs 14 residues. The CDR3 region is CASSQDGDRSLRHF. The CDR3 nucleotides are TGCGCCAGCAGCCAAGACGGGGACAGGTCCCTCCGCCACTTC.

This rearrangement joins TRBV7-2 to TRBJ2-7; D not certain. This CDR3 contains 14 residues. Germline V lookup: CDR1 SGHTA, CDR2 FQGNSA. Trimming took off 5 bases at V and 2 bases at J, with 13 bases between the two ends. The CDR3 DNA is TGTGCCAGCAGCCCCGCGACATTTCCCTACGAGCAGTACTTC. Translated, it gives CASSPATFPYEQYF.

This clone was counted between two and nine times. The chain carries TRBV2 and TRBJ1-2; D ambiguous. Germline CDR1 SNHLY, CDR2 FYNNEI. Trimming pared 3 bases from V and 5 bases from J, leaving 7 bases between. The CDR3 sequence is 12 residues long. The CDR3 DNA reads TGTGCCAGCAGTGAGGGCAGTTATGGCTACACCTTC. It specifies CASSEGSYGYTF.

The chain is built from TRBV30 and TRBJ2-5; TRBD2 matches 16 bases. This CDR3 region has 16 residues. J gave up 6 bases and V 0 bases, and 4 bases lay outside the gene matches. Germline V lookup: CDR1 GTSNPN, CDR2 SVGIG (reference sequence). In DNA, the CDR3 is TGTGCCTGGAGTGTCCCGGGACTAGCGGGAGGGAAGACCCAGTACTTC. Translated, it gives CAWSVPGLAGGKTQYF.

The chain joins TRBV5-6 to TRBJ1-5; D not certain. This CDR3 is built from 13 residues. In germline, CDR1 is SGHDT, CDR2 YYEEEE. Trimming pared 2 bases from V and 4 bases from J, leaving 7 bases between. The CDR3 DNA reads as TGTGCCAGCAGCTTATCCAAAAATCAGCCCCAGCATTTT. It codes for CASSLSKNQPQHF.

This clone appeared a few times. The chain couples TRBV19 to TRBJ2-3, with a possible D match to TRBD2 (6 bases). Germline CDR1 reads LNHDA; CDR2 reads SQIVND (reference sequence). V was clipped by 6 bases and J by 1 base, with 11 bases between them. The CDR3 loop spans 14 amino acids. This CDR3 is CASRWDSRTDTQYF. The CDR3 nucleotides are TGTGCCAGTAGATGGGACTCCCGCACAGATACGCAGTATTTT.

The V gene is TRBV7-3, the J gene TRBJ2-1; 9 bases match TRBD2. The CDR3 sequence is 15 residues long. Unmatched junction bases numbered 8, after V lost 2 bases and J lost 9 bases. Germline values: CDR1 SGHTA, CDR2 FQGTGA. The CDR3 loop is CASSLVSGGQSEQFF. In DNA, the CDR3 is TGTGCCAGCAGCTTAGTGAGCGGGGGGCAAAGTGAGCAGTTCTTC.